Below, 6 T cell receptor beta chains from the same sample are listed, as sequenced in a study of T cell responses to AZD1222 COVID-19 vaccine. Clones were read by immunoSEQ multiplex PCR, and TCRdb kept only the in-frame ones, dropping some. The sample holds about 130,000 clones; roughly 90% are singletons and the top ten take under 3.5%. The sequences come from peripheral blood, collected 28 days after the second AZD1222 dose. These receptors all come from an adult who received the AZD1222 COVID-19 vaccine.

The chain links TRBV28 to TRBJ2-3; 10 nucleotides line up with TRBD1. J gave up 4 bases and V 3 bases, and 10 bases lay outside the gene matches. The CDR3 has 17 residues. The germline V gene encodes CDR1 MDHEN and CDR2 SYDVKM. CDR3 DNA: TGTGCCAGCAGTTTCCTCGACAGGGGGCGAATCGCAGATACGCAGTATTTT. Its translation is CASSFLDRGRIADTQYF.

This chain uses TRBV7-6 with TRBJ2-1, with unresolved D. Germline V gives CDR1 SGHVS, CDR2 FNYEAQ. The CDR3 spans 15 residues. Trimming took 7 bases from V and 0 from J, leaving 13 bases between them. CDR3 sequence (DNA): TGTGCCAGCAACCTGGAGCCGAGCTCCTACAATGAGCAGTTCTTC. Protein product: CASNLEPSSYNEQFF.

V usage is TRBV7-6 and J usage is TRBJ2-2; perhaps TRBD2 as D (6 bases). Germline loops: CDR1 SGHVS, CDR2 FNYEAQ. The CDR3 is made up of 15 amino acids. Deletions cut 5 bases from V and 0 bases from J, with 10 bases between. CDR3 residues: CASSPGETNTGELFF. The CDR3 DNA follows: TGTGCCAGCAGCCCGGGGGAAACGAACACCGGGGAGCTGTTTTTT.

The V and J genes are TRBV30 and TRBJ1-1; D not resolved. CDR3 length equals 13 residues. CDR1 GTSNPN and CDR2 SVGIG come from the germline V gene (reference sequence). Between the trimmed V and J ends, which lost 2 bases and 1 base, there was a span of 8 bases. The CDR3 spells CAWSSLKNTEAFF. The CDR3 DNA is TGTGCCTGGAGTAGCTTGAAGAACACTGAAGCTTTCTTT.

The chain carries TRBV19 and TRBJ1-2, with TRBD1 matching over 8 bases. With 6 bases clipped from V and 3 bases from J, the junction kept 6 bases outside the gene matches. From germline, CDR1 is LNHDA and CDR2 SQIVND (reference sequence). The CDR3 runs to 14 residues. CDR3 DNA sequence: TGTGCCAGTAGACCTCCGGGACAGGACTATGGCTACACCTTC. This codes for CASRPPGQDYGYTF. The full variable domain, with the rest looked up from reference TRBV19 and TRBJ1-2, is DGGITQSPKYLFRKEGQNVTLSCEQNLNHDAMYWYRQDPGQGLRLIYYSQIVNDFQKGDIAEGYSVSREKKESFPLTVTSAQKNPTAFYLCASRPPGQDYGYTFGSGTRLTVV.

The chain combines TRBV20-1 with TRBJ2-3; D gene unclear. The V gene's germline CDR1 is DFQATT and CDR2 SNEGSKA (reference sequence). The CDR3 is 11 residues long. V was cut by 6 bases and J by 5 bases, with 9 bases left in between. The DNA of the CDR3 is TGCAGTGCCCGAACCCAAGATACGCAGTATTTT. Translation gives CSARTQDTQYF.